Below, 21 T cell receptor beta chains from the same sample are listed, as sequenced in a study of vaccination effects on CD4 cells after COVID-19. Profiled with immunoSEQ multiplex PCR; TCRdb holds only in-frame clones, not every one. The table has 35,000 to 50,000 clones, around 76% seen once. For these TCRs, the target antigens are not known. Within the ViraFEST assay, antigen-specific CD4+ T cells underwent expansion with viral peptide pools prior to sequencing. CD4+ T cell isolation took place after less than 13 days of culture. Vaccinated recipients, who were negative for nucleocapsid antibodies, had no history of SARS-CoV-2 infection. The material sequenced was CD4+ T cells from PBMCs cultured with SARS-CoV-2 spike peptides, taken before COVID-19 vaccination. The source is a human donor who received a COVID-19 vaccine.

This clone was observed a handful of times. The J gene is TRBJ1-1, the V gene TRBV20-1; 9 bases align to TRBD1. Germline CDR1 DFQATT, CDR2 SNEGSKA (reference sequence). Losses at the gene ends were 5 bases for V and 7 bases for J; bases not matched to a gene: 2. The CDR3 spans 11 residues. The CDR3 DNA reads TGCAGTGCTGGACAGGGGATTGAAGCTTTCTTT. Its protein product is CSAGQGIEAFF.

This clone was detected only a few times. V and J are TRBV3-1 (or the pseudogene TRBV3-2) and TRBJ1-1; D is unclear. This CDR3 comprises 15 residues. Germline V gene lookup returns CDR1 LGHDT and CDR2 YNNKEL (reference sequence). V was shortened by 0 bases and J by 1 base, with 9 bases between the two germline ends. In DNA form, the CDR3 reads TGTGCCAGCAGCCAAGAGTGGGCGACGAACACTGAAGCTTTCTTT. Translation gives CASSQEWATNTEAFF.

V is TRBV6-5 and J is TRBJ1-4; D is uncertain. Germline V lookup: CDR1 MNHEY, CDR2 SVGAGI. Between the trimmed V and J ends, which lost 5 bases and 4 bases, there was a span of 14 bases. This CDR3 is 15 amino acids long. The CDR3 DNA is TGTGCCAGCAGTCCACCCGGCCCTTTTAATGAAAAACTGTTTTTT. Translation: CASSPPGPFNEKLFF.

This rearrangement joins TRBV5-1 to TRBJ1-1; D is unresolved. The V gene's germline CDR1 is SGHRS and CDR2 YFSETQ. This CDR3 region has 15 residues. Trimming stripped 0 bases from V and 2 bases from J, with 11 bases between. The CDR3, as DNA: TGCGCCAGCAGCTTGGAGCCCACACCAAACACTGAAGCTTTCTTT. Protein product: CASSLEPTPNTEAFF.

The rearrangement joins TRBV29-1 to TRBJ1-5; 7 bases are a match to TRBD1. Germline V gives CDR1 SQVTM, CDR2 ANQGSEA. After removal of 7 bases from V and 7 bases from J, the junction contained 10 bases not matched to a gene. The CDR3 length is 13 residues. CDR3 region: CSALTGVWQPQHF. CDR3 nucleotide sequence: TGCAGCGCCCTAACAGGGGTTTGGCAGCCCCAGCATTTT.

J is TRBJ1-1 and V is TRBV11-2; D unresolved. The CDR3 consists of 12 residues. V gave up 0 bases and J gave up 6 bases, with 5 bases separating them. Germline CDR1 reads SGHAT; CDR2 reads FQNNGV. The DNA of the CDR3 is TGTGCCAGCAGCTTAGACCGTCCTGAAGCTTTCTTT. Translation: CASSLDRPEAFF.

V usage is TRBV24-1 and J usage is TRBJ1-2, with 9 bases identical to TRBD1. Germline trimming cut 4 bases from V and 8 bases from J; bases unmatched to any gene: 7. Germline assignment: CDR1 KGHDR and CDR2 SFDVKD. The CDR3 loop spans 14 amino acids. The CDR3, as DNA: TGTGCCACCAGTGAACGCGACAGGGGGAGAGGCTACACCTTC. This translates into CATSERDRGRGYTF.

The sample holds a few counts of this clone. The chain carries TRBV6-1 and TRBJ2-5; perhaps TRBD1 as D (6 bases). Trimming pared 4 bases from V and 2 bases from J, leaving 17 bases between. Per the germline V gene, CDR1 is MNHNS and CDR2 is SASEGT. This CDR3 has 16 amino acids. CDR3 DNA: TGTGCCAGCAGTGTATCACAGGGAGATTGGCAAGAGACCCAGTACTTC. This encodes CASSVSQGDWQETQYF.

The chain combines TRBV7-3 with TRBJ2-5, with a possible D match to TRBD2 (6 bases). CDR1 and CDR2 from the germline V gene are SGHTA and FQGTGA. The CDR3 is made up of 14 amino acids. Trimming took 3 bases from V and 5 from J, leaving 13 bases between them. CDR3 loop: CASSFRGGGETQYF. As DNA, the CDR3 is TGTGCCAGCAGCTTCCGGGGAGGCGGCGAGACCCAGTACTTC.

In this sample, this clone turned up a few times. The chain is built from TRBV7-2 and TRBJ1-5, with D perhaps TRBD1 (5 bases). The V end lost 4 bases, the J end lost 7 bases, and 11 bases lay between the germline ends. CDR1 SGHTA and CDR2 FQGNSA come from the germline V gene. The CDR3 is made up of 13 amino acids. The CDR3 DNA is TGTGCCAGCAGCTCTTTAAAGGGGCAGCCCCAGCATTTT. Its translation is CASSSLKGQPQHF.

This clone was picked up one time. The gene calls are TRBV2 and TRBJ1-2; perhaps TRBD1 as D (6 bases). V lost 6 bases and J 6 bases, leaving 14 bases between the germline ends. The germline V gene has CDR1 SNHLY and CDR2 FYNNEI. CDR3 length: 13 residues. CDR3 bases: TGTGCCAGCAGGATAGGGGGTTTTCATGGCTACACCTTC. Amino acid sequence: CASRIGGFHGYTF.

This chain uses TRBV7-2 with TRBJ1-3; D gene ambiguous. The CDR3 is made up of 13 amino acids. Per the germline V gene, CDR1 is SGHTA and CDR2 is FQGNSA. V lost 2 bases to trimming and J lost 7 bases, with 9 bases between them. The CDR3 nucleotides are TGTGCCAGCAGCTTACCCCCCTGGAACACCATATATTTT. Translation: CASSLPPWNTIYF.

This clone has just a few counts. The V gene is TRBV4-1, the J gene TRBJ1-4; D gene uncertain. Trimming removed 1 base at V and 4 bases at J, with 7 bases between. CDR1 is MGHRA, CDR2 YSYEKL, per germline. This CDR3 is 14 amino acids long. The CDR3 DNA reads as TGCGCCAGCAGCCAAGGAGGGTATAATGAAAAACTGTTTTTT. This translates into CASSQGGYNEKLFF.

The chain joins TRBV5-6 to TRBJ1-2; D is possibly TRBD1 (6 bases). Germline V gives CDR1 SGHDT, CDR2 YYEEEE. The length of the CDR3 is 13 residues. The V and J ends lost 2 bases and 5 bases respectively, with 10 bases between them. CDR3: CASSLGQIYGYTF. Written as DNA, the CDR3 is TGTGCCAGCAGCTTAGGACAGATATATGGCTACACCTTC.

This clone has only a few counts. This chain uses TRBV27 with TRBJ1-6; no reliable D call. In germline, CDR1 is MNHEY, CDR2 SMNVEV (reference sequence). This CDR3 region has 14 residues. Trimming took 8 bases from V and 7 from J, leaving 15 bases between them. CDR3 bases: TGTGCCAGCCAGACGCATGCCCTAAATTCACCCCTCCACTTT. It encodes CASQTHALNSPLHF.

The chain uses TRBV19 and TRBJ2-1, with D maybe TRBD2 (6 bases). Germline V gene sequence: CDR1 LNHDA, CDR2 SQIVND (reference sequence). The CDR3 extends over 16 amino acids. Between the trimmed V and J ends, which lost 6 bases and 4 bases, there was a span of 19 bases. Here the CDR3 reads CASRKLAKGIYNEQFF. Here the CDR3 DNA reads TGTGCCAGTAGGAAACTAGCTAAGGGGATATACAATGAGCAGTTCTTC.

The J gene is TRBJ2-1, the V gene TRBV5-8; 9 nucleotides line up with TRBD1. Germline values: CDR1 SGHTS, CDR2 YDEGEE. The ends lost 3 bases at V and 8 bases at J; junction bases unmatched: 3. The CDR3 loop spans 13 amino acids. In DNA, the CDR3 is TGTGCCAGCAGCTGGGACAGGGTCCATGAGCAGTTCTTC. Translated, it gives CASSWDRVHEQFF.

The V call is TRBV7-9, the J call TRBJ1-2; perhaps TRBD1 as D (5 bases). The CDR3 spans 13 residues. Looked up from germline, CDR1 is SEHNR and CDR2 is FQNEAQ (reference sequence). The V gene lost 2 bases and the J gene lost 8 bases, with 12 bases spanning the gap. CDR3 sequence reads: CASSLSDTPGYTF. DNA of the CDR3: TGTGCCAGCAGCTTATCGGACACCCCGGGCTACACCTTC.

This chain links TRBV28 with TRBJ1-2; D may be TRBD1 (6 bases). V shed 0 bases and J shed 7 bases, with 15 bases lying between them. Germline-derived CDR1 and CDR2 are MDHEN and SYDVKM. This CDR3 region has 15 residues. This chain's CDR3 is CASSLWDAAQGGYTF. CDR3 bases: TGTGCCAGCAGTTTATGGGACGCGGCACAGGGTGGCTACACCTTC.

The CDR3 spells CASSHLSGLNRSPLHF. Written as DNA, the CDR3 is TGTGCCAGCAGCCATCTGTCAGGGTTGAATCGATCACCCCTCCACTTT. The chain couples TRBV3-1 (or the pseudogene TRBV3-2) to TRBJ1-6; tentative D call: TRBD1 (5 bases). The CDR3 is 16 residues long. The V end lost 3 bases, the J end lost 10 bases, and 19 bases lay between the germline ends. CDR1 and CDR2 (germline): LGHDT, YNNKEL (reference sequence).

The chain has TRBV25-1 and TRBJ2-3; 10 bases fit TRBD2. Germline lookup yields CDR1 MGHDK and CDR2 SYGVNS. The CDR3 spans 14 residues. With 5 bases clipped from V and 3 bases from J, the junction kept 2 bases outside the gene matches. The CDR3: CASSLAGGTDTQYF. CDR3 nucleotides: TGTGCCAGCAGTTTAGCGGGGGGAACAGATACGCAGTATTTT.